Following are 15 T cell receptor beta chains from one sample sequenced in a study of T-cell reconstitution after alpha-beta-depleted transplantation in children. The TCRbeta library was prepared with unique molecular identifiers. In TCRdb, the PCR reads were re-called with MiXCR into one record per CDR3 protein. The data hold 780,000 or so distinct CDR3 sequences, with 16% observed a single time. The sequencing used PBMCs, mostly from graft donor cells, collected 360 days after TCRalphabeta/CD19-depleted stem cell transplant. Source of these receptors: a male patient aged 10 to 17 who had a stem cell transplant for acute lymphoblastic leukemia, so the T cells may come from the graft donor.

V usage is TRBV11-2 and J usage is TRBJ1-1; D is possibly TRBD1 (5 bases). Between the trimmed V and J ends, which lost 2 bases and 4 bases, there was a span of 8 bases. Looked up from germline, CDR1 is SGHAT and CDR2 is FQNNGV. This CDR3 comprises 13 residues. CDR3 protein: CASSLQGTTEAFF. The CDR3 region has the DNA TGTGCCAGCAGCTTACAGGGAACCACTGAAGCTTTCTTT.

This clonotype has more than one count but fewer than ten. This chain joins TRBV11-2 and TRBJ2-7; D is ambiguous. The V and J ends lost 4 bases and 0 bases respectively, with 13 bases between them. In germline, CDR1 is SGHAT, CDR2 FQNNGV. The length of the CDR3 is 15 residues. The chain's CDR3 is CASSWAWGSSYEQYF. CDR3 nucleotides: TGTGCCAGCAGCTGGGCATGGGGAAGCTCCTACGAGCAGTACTTC. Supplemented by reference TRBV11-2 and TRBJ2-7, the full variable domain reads EAGVAQSPRYKIIEKRQSVAFWCNPISGHATLYWYQQILGQGPKLLIQFQNNGVVDDSQLPKDRFSAERLKGVDSTLKIQPAKLEDSAVYLCASSWAWGSSYEQYFGPGTRLTVT.

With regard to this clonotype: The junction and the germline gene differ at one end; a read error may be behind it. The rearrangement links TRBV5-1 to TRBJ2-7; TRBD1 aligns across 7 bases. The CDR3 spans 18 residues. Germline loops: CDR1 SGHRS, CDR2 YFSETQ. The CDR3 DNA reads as TGCGCCAGCAGCTTACAGATTAGACAGGGATTCACGGTCTACGAGCAGTCCTTC. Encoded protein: CASSLQIRQGFTVYEQSF.

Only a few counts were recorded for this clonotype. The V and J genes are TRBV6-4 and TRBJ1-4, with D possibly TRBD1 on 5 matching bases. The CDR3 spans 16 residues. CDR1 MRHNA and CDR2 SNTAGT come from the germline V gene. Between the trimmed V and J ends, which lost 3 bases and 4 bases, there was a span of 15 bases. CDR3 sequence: CASSEPRTSLNEKLFF. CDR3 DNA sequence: TGTGCCAGCAGTGAGCCCAGGACATCCCTTAATGAAAAACTGTTTTTT.

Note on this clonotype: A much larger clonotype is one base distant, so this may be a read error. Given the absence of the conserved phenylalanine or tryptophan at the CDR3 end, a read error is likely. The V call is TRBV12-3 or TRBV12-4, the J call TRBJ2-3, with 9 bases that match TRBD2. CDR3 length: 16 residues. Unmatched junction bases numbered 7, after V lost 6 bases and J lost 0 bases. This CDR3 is CASSPLREGSTDTQYL. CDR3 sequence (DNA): TGTGCCAGCAGCCCCTTGCGGGAGGGTAGCACAGATACGCAGTATTTA.

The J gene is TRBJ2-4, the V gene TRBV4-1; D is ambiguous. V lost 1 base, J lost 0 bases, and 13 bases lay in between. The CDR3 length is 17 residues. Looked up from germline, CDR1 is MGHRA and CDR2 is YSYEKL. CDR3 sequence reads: CASSQVGSQLAKNIQYF. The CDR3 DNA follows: TGCGCCAGCAGCCAAGTGGGCTCGCAGCTAGCCAAAAACATTCAGTACTTC.

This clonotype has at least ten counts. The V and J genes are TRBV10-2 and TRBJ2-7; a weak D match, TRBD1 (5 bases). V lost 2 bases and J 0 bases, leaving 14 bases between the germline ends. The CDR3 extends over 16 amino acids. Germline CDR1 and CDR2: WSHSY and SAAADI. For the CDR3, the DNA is TGCGCCAGCAGTGAGAGACAGCGTTTCAGCTCCTACGAGCAGTACTTC. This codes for CASSERQRFSSYEQYF.

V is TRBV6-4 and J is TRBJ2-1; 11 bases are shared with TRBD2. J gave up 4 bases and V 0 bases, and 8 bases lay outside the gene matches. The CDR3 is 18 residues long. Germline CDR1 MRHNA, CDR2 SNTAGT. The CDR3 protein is CASSDSVTSGRRYNEQFF. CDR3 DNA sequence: TGTGCCAGCAGTGACTCTGTAACTAGCGGGAGAAGGTACAATGAGCAGTTCTTC.

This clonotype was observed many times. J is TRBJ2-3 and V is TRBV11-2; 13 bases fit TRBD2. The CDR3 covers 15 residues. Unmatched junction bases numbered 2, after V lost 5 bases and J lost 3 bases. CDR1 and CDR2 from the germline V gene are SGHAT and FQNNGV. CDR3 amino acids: CASSGLAGVTDTQYF. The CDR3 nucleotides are TGTGCCAGCAGCGGACTAGCGGGAGTTACAGATACGCAGTATTTT. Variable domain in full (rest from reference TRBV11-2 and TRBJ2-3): EAGVAQSPRYKIIEKRQSVAFWCNPISGHATLYWYQQILGQGPKLLIQFQNNGVVDDSQLPKDRFSAERLKGVDSTLKIQPAKLEDSAVYLCASSGLAGVTDTQYFGPGTRLTVL.

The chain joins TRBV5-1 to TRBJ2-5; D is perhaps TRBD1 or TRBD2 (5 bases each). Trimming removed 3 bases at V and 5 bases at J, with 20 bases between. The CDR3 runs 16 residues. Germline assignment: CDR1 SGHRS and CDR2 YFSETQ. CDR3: CASSWPLGAEGETQYF. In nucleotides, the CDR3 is TGCGCCAGCAGCTGGCCCCTCGGGGCAGAAGGGGAGACCCAGTACTTC.

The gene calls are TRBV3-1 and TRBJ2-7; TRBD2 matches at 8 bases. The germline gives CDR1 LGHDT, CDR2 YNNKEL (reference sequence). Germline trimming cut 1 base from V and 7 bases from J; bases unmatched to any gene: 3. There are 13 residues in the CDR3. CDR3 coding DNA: TGTGCCAGCAGCCAAGTGGAGCGGGGGGAGCAGTACTTC. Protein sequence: CASSQVERGEQYF.

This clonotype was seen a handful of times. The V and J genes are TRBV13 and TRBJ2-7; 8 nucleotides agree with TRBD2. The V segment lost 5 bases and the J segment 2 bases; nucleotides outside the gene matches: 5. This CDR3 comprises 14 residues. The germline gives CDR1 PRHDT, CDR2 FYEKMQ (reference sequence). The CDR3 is CASSTTSGAYEQYF. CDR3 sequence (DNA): TGTGCCAGCAGCACCACTAGCGGAGCCTACGAGCAGTACTTC.

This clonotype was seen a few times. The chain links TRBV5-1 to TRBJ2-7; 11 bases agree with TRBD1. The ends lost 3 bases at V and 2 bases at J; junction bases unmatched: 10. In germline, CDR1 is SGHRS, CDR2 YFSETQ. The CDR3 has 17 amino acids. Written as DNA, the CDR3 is TGCGCCAGCAGCTACTCGGCCCCGGGACAGGGGGCCTACGAGCAGTACTTC. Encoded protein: CASSYSAPGQGAYEQYF.

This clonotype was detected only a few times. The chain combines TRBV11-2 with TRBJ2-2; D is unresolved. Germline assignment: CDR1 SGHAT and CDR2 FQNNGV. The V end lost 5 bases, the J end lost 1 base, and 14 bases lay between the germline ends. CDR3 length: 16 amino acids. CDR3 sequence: CASSPRLGENTGELFF. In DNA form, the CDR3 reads TGTGCCAGCAGCCCGCGCCTCGGCGAGAACACCGGGGAGCTGTTTTTT.

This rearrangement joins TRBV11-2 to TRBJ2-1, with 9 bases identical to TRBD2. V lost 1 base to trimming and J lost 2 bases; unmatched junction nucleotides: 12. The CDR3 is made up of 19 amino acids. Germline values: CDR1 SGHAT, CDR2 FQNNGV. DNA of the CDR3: TGTGCCAGCAGCTTAGTTGGGACTAGCCGAACGAGGCCCTACAATGAGCAGTTCTTC. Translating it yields CASSLVGTSRTRPYNEQFF.